The sequence of this TCR beta chain was determined in a study of Ad26.COV2.S vaccination and SARS-CoV-2 variants. Turning to the study itself: Doses of Ad26.COV2.S were injected into muscle once or twice, 56 days apart.

This table comes from immunoSEQ multiplex PCR, and its TCRdb copy is limited to in-frame clones, with some not included. The sample shows some 350,000 clones, approximately 87% of them seen only once. To note about this clone: As yet, its antigen is unknown.

Germline values: CDR1 KGHDR, CDR2 SFDVKD. Trimming removed 5 bases from V and 7 bases from J; junction bases left unmatched: 6. The CDR3 extends over 14 amino acids. Study results and caveats: Reportedly, after vaccination the spike-specific CD8+ and CD4+ T cell responses displayed substantial breadth. Placebo and vaccine recipients had non-spike TCR breadth that was similar.

Treatment reported: 15 to 20 received Ad26.COV2.S at low or high dose, single or two shots; roughly 5 received placebo; per-sample allocation not given. Specimen acquisition occurred on day 63 following the initial vaccine or placebo injection. The TCR sequence derives from a person between 18 and 59 years old who received the Ad26.COV2.S COVID-19 vaccine or a placebo. Sequencing used peripheral blood, obtained in a trial of Ad26.COV2.S vaccine versus placebo. This chain links TRBV24-1 with TRBJ2-7, with 11 bases aligning to TRBD1. CDR3 loop: CATSAGQGAREQYF. As DNA, the CDR3 is TGTGCCACCAGTGCAGGACAGGGGGCAAGAGAGCAGTACTTC.